This T cell receptor (beta chain) was identified in a study of cytomegalovirus exposure and HLA in healthy donors. Study observations and caveats: A list of 164 TCR beta chains associated with cytomegalovirus was given.

Method: immunoSEQ multiplex PCR; TCRdb's copy keeps in-frame clones and lacks some. The data show about 200,000 clones, roughly 88% seen once. The V gene lost 5 bases and the J gene lost 4 bases, with 9 bases spanning the gap. The CDR3 contains 13 residues. CDR1 is MDHEN and CDR2 is SYDVKM in the germline V gene. Only one count was recorded for this clone. Its specificity is unknown. Sequenced sample: PBMCs. The V and J genes are TRBV28 and TRBJ1-5; D not certain. This sequence originates from a woman in her twenties or thirties in good health and CMV-seropositive. CDR3 protein: CASSPQLNQPQHF. DNA of the CDR3: TGTGCCAGCAGTCCCCAACTTAATCAGCCCCAGCATTTT.